This entry lists 13 T cell receptor beta chains sequenced from one sample in a study of cytomegalovirus exposure and HLA in healthy donors. The PCR employed 60 Vbeta primers together with 13 Jbeta primers. TCRdb keeps only in-frame clones here, not all; method: immunoSEQ multiplex PCR. The table shows 150,000 to 200,000 clones, with roughly 80% occurring only once. Specimen: PBMCs. The receptors shown here come from a male donor in good health and CMV-seropositive.

This chain uses TRBV5-1 with TRBJ1-4; 10 bases are shared with TRBD1. V shed 4 bases and J 7 bases; nucleotides not matched to a gene: 10. Per the germline V gene, CDR1 is SGHRS and CDR2 is YFSETQ. The CDR3 is made up of 16 amino acids. Here the CDR3 reads CASSVSAGTGVEKLFF. Written as DNA, the CDR3 is TGCGCCAGCAGCGTAAGCGCCGGGACAGGGGTTGAAAAACTGTTTTTT.

The chain has TRBV7-2 and TRBJ2-1; 9 nucleotides align to TRBD1. Germline assignment: CDR1 SGHTA and CDR2 FQGNSA. This CDR3 has 13 amino acids. The V segment lost 5 bases and the J segment 11 bases; nucleotides outside the gene matches: 7. The CDR3 here is CASSQIQGAKQFF. CDR3 nucleotides: TGTGCCAGCAGCCAAATACAGGGGGCTAAGCAGTTCTTC.

This sequence joins TRBV5-1 and TRBJ2-1, with 11 positions matching TRBD2. This CDR3 has 17 amino acids. The ends lost 0 bases at V and 2 bases at J; junction bases unmatched: 4. CDR1 is SGHRS, CDR2 YFSETQ, per germline. CDR3 loop: CASSLAVAGGPYNEQFF. In DNA, the CDR3 is TGCGCCAGCAGCTTGGCCGTAGCGGGAGGGCCCTACAATGAGCAGTTCTTC.

The chain recombines TRBV7-2 with TRBJ2-2, with unresolved D. This CDR3 comprises 16 residues. Germline V lookup: CDR1 SGHTA, CDR2 FQGNSA. Trimming left V 7 bases short and J 4 bases short, with 19 bases between. The CDR3 sequence: CASTRGRSRATGELFF. CDR3 bases: TGTGCCAGCACCCGAGGAAGGTCGCGAGCCACCGGGGAGCTGTTTTTT.

The rearrangement joins TRBV6-1 to TRBJ2-7; 7 nucleotides line up with TRBD2. Trimming at V came to 8 bases and at J to 4 bases, leaving 2 bases not matched to a gene. CDR1 is MNHNS, CDR2 SASEGT, per germline. The CDR3 contains 11 residues. DNA of the CDR3: TGTGCCAGCGGGACTATTTACGAGCAGTACTTC. Amino acids: CASGTIYEQYF.

The chain links TRBV7-2 to TRBJ2-7; no clear D gene. Germline V CDR1 and CDR2: SGHTA, FQGNSA. V gave up 5 bases and J gave up 4 bases, with 6 bases separating them. This CDR3 is built from 11 residues. CDR3: CASSPGYEQYF. Written as DNA, the CDR3 is TGTGCCAGCAGCCCCGGTTACGAGCAGTACTTC.

The chain uses TRBV5-1 and TRBJ1-1, with D perhaps TRBD1 (5 bases). The CDR3 totals 15 residues. Trimming left V 0 bases short and J 1 base short, with 10 bases between. Germline loops: CDR1 SGHRS, CDR2 YFSETQ. DNA of the CDR3: TGCGCCAGCAGCTTGGTAGGGGTGGGGAACACTGAAGCTTTCTTT. Amino acids: CASSLVGVGNTEAFF.

For the CDR3, the DNA is TGTGCCTGGAAACTAGCGGGATATTTCTTC. This translates into CAWKLAGYFF. V gene TRBV30 combines with J gene TRBJ2-1; 10 bases fit TRBD2. Trimming took 4 bases from V and 16 from J; bases not matched to a gene: 4. Per the germline V gene, CDR1 is GTSNPN and CDR2 is SVGIG (reference sequence). The CDR3 is made up of 10 amino acids.

A few counts support this clone. V gene TRBV5-1 combines with J gene TRBJ1-2; no clear D. In germline, CDR1 is SGHRS, CDR2 YFSETQ. The V gene lost 4 bases and the J gene lost 1 base, with 5 bases spanning the gap. The CDR3 extends over 12 amino acids. Here the CDR3 DNA reads TGCGCCAGCAGCGGCAGTAACTATGGCTACACCTTC. Protein sequence: CASSGSNYGYTF. Combining the CDR3 with reference TRBV5-1 and TRBJ1-2 gives the whole variable domain KAGVTQTPRYLIKTRGQQVTLSCSPISGHRSVSWYQQTPGQGLQFLFEYFSETQRNKGNFPGRFSGRQFSNSRSEMNVSTLELGDSALYLCASSGSNYGYTFGSGTRLTVV.

The chain is built from TRBV7-9 and TRBJ2-3; 11 nucleotides match TRBD2. Trimming at V came to 2 bases and at J to 3 bases, leaving 4 bases not matched to a gene. CDR3 length equals 16 residues. Germline values: CDR1 SEHNR, CDR2 FQNEAQ (reference sequence). CDR3 residues: CASSLILAGGTDTQYF. For the CDR3, the DNA is TGTGCCAGCAGCTTAATCCTAGCGGGAGGTACAGATACGCAGTATTTT.

Worth noting for this clone: At the DNA level, this CDR3 is encoded by other sequences in the same sample as well. The genes are TRBV6-5 and TRBJ1-5; D is perhaps TRBD1 (6 bases). The CDR3 extends over 13 amino acids. V was cut by 0 bases and J by 6 bases, with 6 bases left in between. Germline CDR1 reads MNHEY; CDR2 reads SVGAGI. The chain's CDR3 is CASSYSTGQPQHF. CDR3 DNA sequence: TGTGCCAGCAGTTACTCGACAGGTCAGCCCCAGCATTTT.

V is TRBV9 and J is TRBJ2-5; perhaps TRBD1 as D (7 bases). V gave up 4 bases and J gave up 4 bases, with 17 bases separating them. Germline V CDR1 and CDR2: SGDLS, YYNGEE. The CDR3 sequence is 15 residues long. CDR3 amino acids: CASSNGQVGRETQYF. CDR3 DNA sequence: TGTGCCAGCAGCAACGGACAGGTCGGGAGAGAGACCCAGTACTTC.

The sample holds a few counts of this clone. Distinct nucleotide sequences in the sample also encode this CDR3. The rearrangement links TRBV30 to TRBJ1-5; weak D call: TRBD1 (5 bases). The germline CDR1 and CDR2 sequences are GTSNPN and SVGIG (reference sequence). CDR3 size: 13 residues. V was trimmed by 0 bases and J by 2 bases, leaving 5 bases between them. CDR3 residues: CAWSVQGNQPQHF. The CDR3 DNA sequence: TGTGCCTGGAGTGTACAGGGCAATCAGCCCCAGCATTTT.